Listed below are T cell receptor beta chains from one sample, sequenced in a study of response to subunit inactivated influenza vaccine. TCRdb used MiXCR to reprocess the RT-PCR reads, holding one entry per CDR3 protein. The data contain 860,000 or so distinct CDR3 sequences, less than 25% of them singletons. Sequences were derived from PBMCs from blood, sampled roughly 5 days after vaccination. The receptors were sampled from a man aged 50 to 60 who received an inactivated influenza vaccine. Both conserved end residues are trimmed from each CDR3. The order of the fields is V gene, J gene, CDR3 protein.

V gene: TRBV4-2; J gene: TRBJ2-1; CDR3 protein: ASSQIDNLQWEQF
V gene: TRBV7-2; J gene: TRBJ1-1; CDR3 protein: ASSSGLLPPAF
V gene: TRBV7-9; J gene: TRBJ2-1; CDR3 protein: ASSLLPSGRAGNEQF
V gene: TRBV6-5; J gene: TRBJ2-7; CDR3 protein: ASRGVNEQY
V gene: TRBV7-2; J gene: TRBJ2-5; CDR3 protein: ASRKDRGGQETQY
V gene: TRBV20-1; J gene: TRBJ2-3; CDR3 protein: SARVARSGGSTDTQY
V gene: TRBV5-1; J gene: TRBJ2-3; CDR3 protein: ASSFTSSYTDTQY
V gene: TRBV11-2; J gene: TRBJ2-7; CDR3 protein: ASSLLGFGTGSYEQY
V gene: TRBV5-1; J gene: TRBJ2-7; CDR3 protein: ASSLVSGSSYEQY
V gene: TRBV20-1; J gene: TRBJ1-5; CDR3 protein: SATRMHQPQH
V gene: TRBV6-1; J gene: TRBJ2-2; CDR3 protein: ASKPPGTGELF
V gene: TRBV2; J gene: TRBJ2-6; CDR3 protein: ARKSGWDSGVSGANVLT